The source of this T cell receptor beta chain is a study of human T cells and chemical hapten exposure (TCRdb year 2021). General notes on the study: For sensitization, 2% DPC in acetone was applied to a 2 cm by 2 cm area of upper inner arm skin. Alopecia areata with under or over 50% scalp involvement, alopecia totalis and alopecia universalis were represented in the patient cohort, which was mostly female. Libraries were pooled for sequencing, and variation in per-sample TCR yields was attributed mainly to small differences in library volumes within the pool. Throughout the study period of about 25 weeks, patients also received therapeutic DPC doses to the scalp every week. About 29 alopecia patients gave blood for TCR sequencing at one to four time points (pre-sensitization, 2, 6 and 24 weeks). In alopecia patients, the study followed how the peripheral blood TCR repertoire changed in vivo over primary and secondary sensitization to diphenylcyclopropenone (DPC), a hapten. Patch tests used Finn chambers with 0.01% DPC on the upper back, scored after 6 days by International Contact Dermatitis Research Group standards. Patient blood was sampled pre-sensitization (week 0) and at 2, 6 and about 24 weeks after DPC sensitization.

The CDR3 sequence holds 16 residues, the cysteine and phenylalanine included. The CDR3 DNA has 48 bases and is translated from base 1. V and J lose 6 bases and 3 bases, and a span of 19 bases separates them. CDR1 and CDR2, looked up from the germline V gene, are ENHRY and SYGVKD. Sample time point, as interpreted from the label and publication: patch test 3, about 24 weeks after DPC sensitization. The sample's treatment or condition label, decoded: therapeutic diphenylcyclopropenone sensitization with weekly scalp DPC. At every patch-test visit, the blood draw took place before the patch test was put on. Eligible patients were aged 18 to 70, diagnosed with alopecia, deemed suitable for DPC therapy, and excluded if pregnant. Total RNA was extracted from unfractionated whole blood collected in Tempus Blood RNA tubes. A word on this clonotype: Its target antigen remains unknown. Qualities for individual bases were not recorded, and no much larger clone is one base off.

Summary of the overall study and its limitations: Expanded TCRs formed significantly more large CDR3 similarity clusters than pre-sensitization or healthy control sets, consistent with antigen-driven responses. Repeated subsampling changed both the strength of the expansion versus patch-test correlation and the threshold at which the correlation became significant. Because all patients had alopecia, a presumed autoimmune disease, the immune response of the patients might differ from that of healthy individuals. DPC sensitization did not change how many TCRs were above 1 in 1000 frequency, and no evidence was found of alterations in global repertoire structure. The number of PT1 expanded TCRs positively correlated with patch test score, significant at thresholds 8, 16 and 32 but not 4.

The library was generated by RACE. Sequencing used a NextSeq 500. During library preparation, unique molecular identifiers were attached to individual cDNA molecules so that TCRs could be counted in a quantitative, reproducible way. For every blood RNA sample, sequencing covered both the TCR alpha and TCR beta chains. Per the source publication's procedure: A median of approximately 100,000 TCRs per sample was observed, with a range of 23,224 to 690,600. V, J and CDR3 annotation of the TCR reads was performed with the Decombinator software suite. For the PS versus PT1 abundance plots, all samples were subsampled to the same number of TCRs (28,000). TCRs were defined as expanded if absent before sensitization and observed at least eight times at the 2-week time point. In TCRdb, the public reads were trimmed at Q25 with fastp and aligned with MiXCR, with productive beta chains retained. Rows merge per CDR3 protein into single entries with the most common DNA and genes. It is TCRdb's table, rather than the study itself, that gives the V and J calls and clone size. Recorded for this sample are about 160,000 distinct CDR3 sequences; about a quarter of them occurred a single time. The leading ten clones occupy 2.1% of the sample.

This TCR derives from a woman between 18 and 29 years old with alopecia areata. Some clones in this sample may be carry-over from other donors' samples. The source was whole blood, collected in connection with sensitization to the hapten diphenylcyclopropenone (DPC). Rearrangement joined TRBV10-3 to TRBJ2-3, with a tentative D gene TRBD1 over 5 matching bases. The DNA reads as follows: TGTGCCATCAGCCCCGGACACCCCGGGTTAACAGATACGCAGTATTTT. Its protein reads: CAISPGHPGLTDTQYF.